This T cell receptor (beta chain) originates from a study of blood T cell repertoires in COVID-19. In germline, CDR1 is KGHSH, CDR2 LQKENI. The CDR3 is 15 residues long. V was clipped by 0 bases and J by 0 bases, with 6 bases between them. Clones were sequenced by immunoSEQ multiplex PCR, and TCRdb holds only the in-frame ones, with some missing. The top ten clones hold roughly 10% of a sample with a few hundred thousand clones, 70% to 90% of them seen once. This chain joins TRBV18 and TRBJ1-3, with D uncertain. This receptor was obtained from a woman in her forties or fifties with COVID-19, enrolled during active disease. Sample: peripheral blood. CDR3 sequence reads: CASSPPGFSGNTIYF. CDR3 sequence (DNA): TGTGCCAGCTCACCACCGGGCTTCTCTGGAAACACCATATATTTT.